This T cell receptor beta chain was recovered during a study of regulatory T cells in long-lasting Graves disease. Study findings and constraints: Persistent patients had more shared public clonotypes (around 2,800) than new patients (roughly 940).

This clonotype was picked up many times. Its antigen is currently unknown. As to time point: newly diagnosed GD, antithyroid drugs for less than 3 months. PBMC-derived RNA was used for the TCR library. A blood draw put about 10 milliliters of peripheral blood into EDTA tubes. Germline V CDR1 and CDR2: SNHLY, FYNNEI. The CDR3 is 12 amino acids. The V and J ends lost 6 bases and 0 bases respectively, with 5 bases between them. Construction of the TCR beta libraries employed iRepertoire HTBI primers in conjunction with Arm-PCR of CDR3 regions. As originally analysed: Across all samples, roughly 60 TRBV segments and 15 or so TRBJ segments were identified. One entry per CDR3 protein results from TCRdb running MiXCR on the multiplex PCR reads. TCRdb's processing, not the authors', yielded these V and J calls. The sample includes a few hundred thousand distinct CDR3 sequences, around 11% of them seen just once.

This sample was shared with a second study, whose subject was T cells in Graves' hyperthyroidism and ophthalmopathy. That publication notes: Blood also carried most thyroid clonotypes expanded above 0.001.

Here the sequenced sample was peripheral blood mononuclear cells (PBMCs), taken at new diagnosis, from a patient treated with antithyroid drugs. The TCR was taken from a woman between 18 and 29 years old with Graves disease. The chain combines TRBV2 with TRBJ2-5; D is ambiguous. The CDR3 coding sequence is TGTGCCAGCAGAGGGTACCAAGAGACCCAGTACTTC. Translation: CASRGYQETQYF.